The 5 T cell receptor beta chains listed next were all sequenced from one sample in a study of OX40 agonist ivuxolimab in advanced cancers. Here immunoSEQ multiplex PCR was the method, and the copy in TCRdb shows in-frame clones only, minus some. The sample has more than 85,000 clones, around nine tenths seen once; the top ten hold 0.27%. This sample comprised CD4+ or CD8+ T cells sorted from blood, obtained in a trial of the OX40 agonist ivuxolimab. These receptors were collected from an adult with an advanced solid tumor such as melanoma, head and neck, liver or kidney cancer.

This chain joins TRBV19 and TRBJ1-5; no reliable D call. The CDR3 is 14 residues long. CDR1 is LNHDA and CDR2 is SQIVND in the germline V gene (reference sequence). Between the trimmed V and J ends, which lost 5 bases and 3 bases, there was a span of 11 bases. In DNA, the CDR3 is TGTGCCAGTAGTCCAGTACACGCCAATCAGCCCCAGCATTTT. It translates to CASSPVHANQPQHF. Full variable domain (missing parts from reference TRBV19 and TRBJ1-5): DGGITQSPKYLFRKEGQNVTLSCEQNLNHDAMYWYRQDPGQGLRLIYYSQIVNDFQKGDIAEGYSVSREKKESFPLTVTSAQKNPTAFYLCASSPVHANQPQHFGDGTRLSIL.

The gene calls are TRBV30 and TRBJ2-5; 7 bases are shared with TRBD1. Germline values: CDR1 GTSNPN, CDR2 SVGIG (reference sequence). The CDR3 sequence is 12 residues long. V shed 2 bases, J shed 8 bases, and the junction held 5 bases outside the gene matches. CDR3 protein: CAWSSPGGTQYF. The DNA of the CDR3 is TGTGCCTGGAGTAGCCCAGGGGGAACCCAGTACTTC.

This clone was seen once. This chain links TRBV6-5 with TRBJ2-4, with a possible D match to TRBD2 (5 bases). Per the germline V gene, CDR1 is MNHEY and CDR2 is SVGAGI. Trimming took off 8 bases at V and 8 bases at J, with 13 bases between the two ends. The CDR3 length is 12 residues. The CDR3 DNA reads TGTGCCAGCGCTGCGGGCCGGGACATTCAGTACTTC. This sequence encodes CASAAGRDIQYF.

The V gene is TRBV28, the J gene TRBJ2-3; 10 bases match TRBD1. V was clipped by 5 bases and J by 2 bases; unmatched bases: 7. Germline V gives CDR1 MDHEN, CDR2 SYDVKM. The length of the CDR3 is 16 residues. CDR3 residues: CASSLRDRGDTDTQYF. CDR3 in DNA: TGTGCCAGCAGTCTCCGGGACAGGGGAGACACAGATACGCAGTATTTT.

On this clone: This same CDR3 is encoded by further DNA sequences in the sample. The chain uses TRBV4-1 and TRBJ1-3, with D unclear. The CDR3 is made up of 15 amino acids. Germline values: CDR1 MGHRA, CDR2 YSYEKL. With 3 bases removed from V and 0 bases from J, the gap between germline ends came to 9 bases. The CDR3 coding sequence is TGCGCCAGCAGCCAGGACCGAAACTCTGGAAACACCATATATTTT. This gives the protein CASSQDRNSGNTIYF.